These T cell receptor beta chains were read from a single sample in a study of T cell responses to AZD1222 COVID-19 vaccine. The data were produced by immunoSEQ multiplex PCR, yet TCRdb's version contains in-frame clones alone and is incomplete. The sample records fewer than 150,000 clones, roughly nine tenths being singletons. The specimen comprised peripheral blood, sampled 28 days after the second AZD1222 dose. The receptors stem from an adult who received the AZD1222 COVID-19 vaccine. The CDR3 runs from the conserved cysteine through the conserved F or W.

v_gene: TRBV19; j_gene: TRBJ2-2; CDR3aa: CASRIAGEDGGELFF
v_gene: TRBV4-2; j_gene: TRBJ2-5; CDR3aa: CASSRDRGRETQYF
v_gene: TRBV5-4; j_gene: TRBJ2-7; CDR3aa: CASSLDRGEQYF
v_gene: TRBV7-2; j_gene: TRBJ2-3; CDR3aa: CASSRTGLSTDTQYF
v_gene: TRBV10-1; j_gene: TRBJ2-7; CDR3aa: CASSQDRDPPGQYF
v_gene: TRBV30; j_gene: TRBJ1-1; CDR3aa: CAQDKTGGTEAFF
v_gene: TRBV4-1; j_gene: TRBJ2-2; CDR3aa: CASSHGQGAGELFF
v_gene: TRBV18; j_gene: TRBJ1-6; CDR3aa: CASSPVSGEGSPLHF
v_gene: TRBV2; j_gene: TRBJ2-2; CDR3aa: CASSVGQGARTGELFF
v_gene: TRBV19; j_gene: TRBJ2-4; CDR3aa: CASSIARTAGAKNIQYF
v_gene: TRBV2; j_gene: TRBJ2-7; CDR3aa: CASRRDRAYEQYF
v_gene: TRBV5-5; j_gene: TRBJ1-1; CDR3aa: CASSRQTGGTEAFF
v_gene: TRBV6-5; j_gene: TRBJ1-2; CDR3aa: CACTQGPIYGYTF
v_gene: TRBV10-1; j_gene: TRBJ2-1; CDR3aa: CASSDHYNEQFF
v_gene: TRBV5-1; j_gene: TRBJ1-1; CDR3aa: CASSFYGPNTEAFF
v_gene: TRBV7-8; j_gene: TRBJ1-2; CDR3aa: CASSLGVGVSYGYTF
v_gene: TRBV19; j_gene: TRBJ2-1; CDR3aa: CASTPSVGVGQGMVGEQFF
v_gene: TRBV3-1/TRBV3-2; j_gene: TRBJ2-6; CDR3aa: CASSPIGTFSGANVLTF
v_gene: TRBV10-3; j_gene: TRBJ2-7; CDR3aa: CAVVAGATGEQYF
v_gene: TRBV12-5; j_gene: TRBJ1-6; CDR3aa: CASGLSGTNASPLHF
v_gene: TRBV10-3; j_gene: TRBJ2-7; CDR3aa: CAISEGGLDYEQYF
v_gene: TRBV5-1; j_gene: TRBJ1-5; CDR3aa: CASSLGQGLNQPQHF
v_gene: TRBV18; j_gene: TRBJ2-7; CDR3aa: CASSPPRTGVGYEQYF
v_gene: TRBV2; j_gene: TRBJ1-6; CDR3aa: CASRAEDGLDSPLHF
v_gene: TRBV7-8; j_gene: TRBJ1-4; CDR3aa: CASSYLPRDRDATNEKLFF
v_gene: TRBV5-4; j_gene: TRBJ1-2; CDR3aa: CASSLAPYGYTF
v_gene: TRBV7-2; j_gene: TRBJ2-5; CDR3aa: CASSFPTSGGETQYF
v_gene: TRBV7-8; j_gene: TRBJ2-6; CDR3aa: CASSKVGGARGANVLTF
v_gene: TRBV10-1; j_gene: TRBJ2-5; CDR3aa: CASSESIGVGETQYF
v_gene: TRBV7-2; j_gene: TRBJ1-2; CDR3aa: CASSPSGGRIHGYTF
v_gene: TRBV7-8; j_gene: TRBJ1-1; CDR3aa: CASSSQQGSTEAFF
v_gene: TRBV7-9; j_gene: TRBJ1-4; CDR3aa: CASSIGRFRYEKLFF
v_gene: TRBV2; j_gene: TRBJ1-2; CDR3aa: CASTIQGREGYTF
v_gene: TRBV18; j_gene: TRBJ1-6; CDR3aa: CASSPPTGANSPLHF
v_gene: TRBV18; j_gene: TRBJ2-1; CDR3aa: CASSPGVVGMGAYNEQFF
v_gene: TRBV2; j_gene: TRBJ2-1; CDR3aa: CASNAQGAGVRNEQFF
v_gene: TRBV4-1; j_gene: TRBJ1-5; CDR3aa: CASSRGDRLNQPQHF
v_gene: TRBV18; j_gene: TRBJ1-4; CDR3aa: CASSPGQSNEKLFF
v_gene: TRBV30; j_gene: TRBJ1-5; CDR3aa: CAWSVLQSNQPQHF
v_gene: TRBV10-3; j_gene: TRBJ1-5; CDR3aa: CAISPRRDTRENQPQHF
v_gene: TRBV5-1; j_gene: TRBJ2-2; CDR3aa: CASSPGTSGWGTGELFF
v_gene: TRBV18; j_gene: TRBJ1-5; CDR3aa: CASSPGPSVWPQHF
v_gene: TRBV7-9; j_gene: TRBJ2-2; CDR3aa: CASSGSPTGELFF
v_gene: TRBV6-6; j_gene: TRBJ1-3; CDR3aa: CASSRKLGQDPGNTIYF
v_gene: TRBV18; j_gene: TRBJ1-2; CDR3aa: CASSATGAPYGYTF
v_gene: TRBV11-1; j_gene: TRBJ1-1; CDR3aa: CASSSDRNTEAFF
v_gene: TRBV11-2; j_gene: TRBJ2-3; CDR3aa: CASSFTGSDTQYF
v_gene: TRBV18; j_gene: TRBJ1-3; CDR3aa: CASSPMGAGNTIYF
v_gene: TRBV30; j_gene: TRBJ1-2; CDR3aa: CAWSAQVGYTF
v_gene: TRBV6-1; j_gene: TRBJ1-6; CDR3aa: CASSEAPQGDSPLHF
v_gene: TRBV7-6; j_gene: TRBJ2-1; CDR3aa: CASSVETSGVSNEQFF